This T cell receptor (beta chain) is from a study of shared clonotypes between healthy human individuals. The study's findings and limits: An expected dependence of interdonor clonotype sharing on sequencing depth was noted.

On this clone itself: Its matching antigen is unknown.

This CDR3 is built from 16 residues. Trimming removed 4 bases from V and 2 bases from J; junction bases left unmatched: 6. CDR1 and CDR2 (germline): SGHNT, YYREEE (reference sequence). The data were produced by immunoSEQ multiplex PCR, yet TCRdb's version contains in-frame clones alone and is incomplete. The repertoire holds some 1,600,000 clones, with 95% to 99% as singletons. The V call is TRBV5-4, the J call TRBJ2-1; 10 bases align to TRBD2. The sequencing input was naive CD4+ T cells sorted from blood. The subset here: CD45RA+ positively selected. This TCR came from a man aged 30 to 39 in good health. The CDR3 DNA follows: TGTGCCAGCAGCCCGGGACTAGCGAATACCTACAATGAGCAGTTCTTC. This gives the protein CASSPGLANTYNEQFF.